The 13 T cell receptor beta chains given below trace back to one sample, sequenced in a study of shared clonotypes between healthy human individuals. Terminally differentiated effector memory CD45RA+ cells were left out of the naive CD8 fraction, which was CD45RO-negative and positively selected for CCR7. The repertoire was sequenced with immunoSEQ multiplex PCR; TCRdb's copy has only in-frame clones and lacks some. The sample includes fewer than 1 million clones, roughly 96% of them seen just once. The sample consisted of naive CD8+ T cells sorted from blood. Receptors originate from a man between 25 and 39 years old in good health.

This chain links TRBV5-1 with TRBJ2-7; TRBD1 is a possible D gene (6 bases). The ends were cut back, 1 base at V and 7 bases at J, with 15 bases in the middle. The germline CDR1 and CDR2 sequences are SGHRS and YFSETQ. This CDR3 has 14 residues. DNA for the CDR3: TGCGCCAGCAGCTTGCGGGGACAAACGAGGGAGCAGTACTTC. Its translation is CASSLRGQTREQYF.

This clone was observed a single time. The rearrangement links TRBV5-1 to TRBJ1-1; D gene ambiguous. The germline V gene has CDR1 SGHRS and CDR2 YFSETQ. The CDR3 runs to 18 residues. Trimming took 3 bases from V and 2 from J, leaving 23 bases between them. The CDR3 region has the DNA TGCGCCAGCAGCTCCCGAACGGACGACTCAAGCGATAACACTGAAGCTTTCTTT. The encoded protein is CASSSRTDDSSDNTEAFF.

V gene TRBV6-6 combines with J gene TRBJ1-5, with D tentatively TRBD1 (5 bases). Germline V CDR1 and CDR2: MNHNY, SVGAGI (reference sequence). The V gene lost 0 bases and the J gene lost 5 bases, with 11 bases spanning the gap. The CDR3 has 15 amino acids. This CDR3 is CASSYSIGTHQPQHF. The CDR3 DNA is TGTGCCAGCAGTTACTCGATCGGGACTCATCAGCCCCAGCATTTT.

The rearrangement links TRBV19 to TRBJ2-3; 10 nucleotides align to TRBD2. J lost 4 bases, V lost 4 bases, and 2 bases had no gene match. The CDR3 extends over 14 amino acids. Germline V lookup: CDR1 LNHDA, CDR2 SQIVND (reference sequence). This CDR3 is CASSTSGGPDTQYF. The CDR3 DNA sequence: TGTGCCAGTAGTACTAGCGGGGGACCAGATACGCAGTATTTT.

The rearrangement joins TRBV4-1 to TRBJ1-1, with D perhaps matching TRBD1 (5 bases). Deletions cut 4 bases from V and 0 bases from J, with 9 bases between. The CDR3 has 14 residues. Germline CDR1 is MGHRA and CDR2 is YSYEKL. CDR3 sequence (DNA): TGCGCCAGCAGCCGGGACTCCATGAACACTGAAGCTTTCTTT. It codes for CASSRDSMNTEAFF.

V and J are TRBV6-1 and TRBJ2-1; no clear D gene. V lost 5 bases, J lost 8 bases, and 13 bases lay in between. CDR1 MNHNS and CDR2 SASEGT come from the germline V gene. The CDR3 runs 13 residues. CDR3 in amino acids: CASSNPRGDEQFF. In DNA form, the CDR3 reads TGTGCCAGCAGTAATCCTCGTGGGGATGAGCAGTTCTTC.

J is TRBJ2-1 and V is TRBV7-9; no definite D call. The germline V and J ends were trimmed by 1 base and 12 bases, with 10 bases remaining between them. The CDR3 runs to 12 residues. Per germline, CDR1 SEHNR and CDR2 FQNEAQ (reference sequence). The CDR3 bases are TGTGCCAGCAGCTTAGAGGGTAATCCGCAGTTCTTC. Residues: CASSLEGNPQFF.

The V gene is TRBV7-9, the J gene TRBJ2-7; D gene unclear. This CDR3 contains 13 residues. V was clipped by 5 bases and J by 3 bases, with 11 bases between them. Germline CDR1 is SEHNR and CDR2 is FQNEAQ (reference sequence). CDR3 nucleotide sequence: TGTGCCAGCAGCCTCGGGCCTCACTACGAGCAGTACTTC. This codes for CASSLGPHYEQYF.

The chain has TRBV4-3 and TRBJ2-5, with D unclear. CDR3 length equals 14 residues. The ends were cut back, 4 bases at V and 2 bases at J, with 11 bases in the middle. Germline V gives CDR1 LGHNA, CDR2 YSLEER. The CDR3 DNA is TGCGCCAGCAGCCCCCGCTACCAACAAGAGACCCAGTACTTC. Translating gives CASSPRYQQETQYF.

V is TRBV29-1 and J is TRBJ2-5, with a weak D call TRBD2 (7 bases). CDR3 length: 14 residues. Trimming removed 3 bases from V and 7 bases from J, with 18 bases in between. From germline, CDR1 is SQVTM and CDR2 ANQGSEA. The CDR3 sequence is CSVDGGGFQGTQYF. In DNA, the CDR3 is TGCAGCGTTGACGGCGGGGGCTTCCAGGGGACCCAGTACTTC.

A single count supports this clone. The chain joins TRBV13 to TRBJ2-3; TRBD1 agrees at 9 bases. The germline gives CDR1 PRHDT, CDR2 FYEKMQ (reference sequence). V shed 5 bases, J shed 1 base, and the junction held 4 bases outside the gene matches. The CDR3 consists of 15 residues. The CDR3 loop reads CASSPRTGGTDTQYF. The CDR3 DNA reads as TGTGCCAGCAGCCCACGGACAGGGGGCACAGATACGCAGTATTTT.

The chain joins TRBV9 to TRBJ2-5; TRBD1 matches 7 bases. V gave up 4 bases and J gave up 5 bases; unmatched junction bases: 5. CDR3 size: 13 residues. From germline, CDR1 is SGDLS and CDR2 YYNGEE. The CDR3 region has the DNA TGTGCCAGCAGCACGACAGGGTGGGAGACCCAGTACTTC. Its protein is CASSTTGWETQYF. Together with reference TRBV9 and TRBJ2-5, the CDR3 gives the full variable domain: DSGVTQTPKHLITATGQRVTLRCSPRSGDLSVYWYQQSLDQGLQFLIQYYNGEERAKGNILERFSAQQFPDLHSELNLSSLELGDSALYFCASSTTGWETQYFGPGTRLLVL.

The chain is built from TRBV5-6 and TRBJ1-2; TRBD1 is a possible D gene (6 bases). The CDR3 totals 14 residues. CDR1 and CDR2 from the germline V gene are SGHDT and YYEEEE. Between the trimmed V and J ends, which lost 4 bases and 3 bases, there was a span of 13 bases. The CDR3 here is CASSAGGADYGYTF. CDR3 DNA sequence: TGTGCCAGCAGCGCTGGGGGGGCAGACTATGGCTACACCTTC.